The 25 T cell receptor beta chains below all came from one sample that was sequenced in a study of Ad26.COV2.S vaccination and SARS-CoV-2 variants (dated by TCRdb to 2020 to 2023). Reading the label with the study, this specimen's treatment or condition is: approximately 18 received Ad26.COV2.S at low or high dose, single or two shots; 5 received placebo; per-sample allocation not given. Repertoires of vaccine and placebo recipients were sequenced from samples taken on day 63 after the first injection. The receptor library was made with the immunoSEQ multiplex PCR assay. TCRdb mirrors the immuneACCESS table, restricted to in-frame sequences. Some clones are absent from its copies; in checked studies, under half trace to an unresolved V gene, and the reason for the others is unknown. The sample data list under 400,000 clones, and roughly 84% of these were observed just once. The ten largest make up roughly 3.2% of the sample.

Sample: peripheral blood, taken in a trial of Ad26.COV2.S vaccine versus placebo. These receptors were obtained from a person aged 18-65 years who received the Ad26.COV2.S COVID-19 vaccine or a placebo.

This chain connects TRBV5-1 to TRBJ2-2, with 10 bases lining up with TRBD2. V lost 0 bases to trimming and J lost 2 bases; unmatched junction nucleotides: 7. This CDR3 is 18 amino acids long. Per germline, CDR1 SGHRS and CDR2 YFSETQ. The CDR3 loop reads CASSLAASGGPNTGELFF. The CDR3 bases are TGCGCCAGCAGCTTGGCGGCTAGCGGGGGCCCTAACACCGGGGAGCTGTTTTTT.

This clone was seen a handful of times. This CDR3 reads CASSRGTGGSFGYTF. In DNA, the CDR3 is TGCGCCAGCAGCCGAGGGACAGGGGGCTCATTTGGCTACACCTTC. The chain employs TRBV4-3 and TRBJ1-2; 12 bases agree with TRBD1. The junction had 7 bases not matched to a gene; V was cut back by 4 bases and J by 7 bases. CDR3 length: 15 amino acids. Germline V lookup: CDR1 LGHNA, CDR2 YSLEER.

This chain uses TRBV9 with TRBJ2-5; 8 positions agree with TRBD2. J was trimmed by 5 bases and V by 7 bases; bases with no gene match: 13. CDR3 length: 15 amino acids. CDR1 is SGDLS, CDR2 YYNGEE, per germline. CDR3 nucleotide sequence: TGTGCCAGCGGACAGACTAGCGAAAGCTGGGAGACCCAGTACTTC. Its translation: CASGQTSESWETQYF.

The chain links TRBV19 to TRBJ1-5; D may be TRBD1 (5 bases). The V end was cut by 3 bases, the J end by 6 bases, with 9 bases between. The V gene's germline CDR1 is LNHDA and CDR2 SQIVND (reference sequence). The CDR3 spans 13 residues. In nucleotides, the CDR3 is TGTGCCAGTAGTATTAAGGGGACTCAGCCCCAGCATTTT. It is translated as CASSIKGTQPQHF.

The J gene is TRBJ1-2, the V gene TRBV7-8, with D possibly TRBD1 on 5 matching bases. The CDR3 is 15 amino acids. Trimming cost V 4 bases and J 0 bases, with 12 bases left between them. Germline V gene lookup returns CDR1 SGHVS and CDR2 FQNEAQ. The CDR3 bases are TGTGCCAGCAGCTACCGAGAGGGACCTAACTATGGCTACACCTTC. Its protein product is CASSYREGPNYGYTF.

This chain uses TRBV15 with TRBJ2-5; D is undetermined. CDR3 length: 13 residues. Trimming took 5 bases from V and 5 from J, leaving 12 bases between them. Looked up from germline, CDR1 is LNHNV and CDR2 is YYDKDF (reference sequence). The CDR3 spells CATSLPPRETQYF. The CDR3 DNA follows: TGTGCCACCAGCCTTCCCCCGAGGGAGACCCAGTACTTC.

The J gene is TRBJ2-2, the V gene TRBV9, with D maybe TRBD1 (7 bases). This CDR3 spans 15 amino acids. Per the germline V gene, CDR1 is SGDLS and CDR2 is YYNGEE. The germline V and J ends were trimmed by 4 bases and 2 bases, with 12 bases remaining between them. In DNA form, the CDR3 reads TGTGCCAGCAGCCGCGGGACAGCTAACACCGGGGAGCTGTTTTTT. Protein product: CASSRGTANTGELFF. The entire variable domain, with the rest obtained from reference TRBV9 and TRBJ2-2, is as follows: DSGVTQTPKHLITATGQRVTLRCSPRSGDLSVYWYQQSLDQGLQFLIQYYNGEERAKGNILERFSAQQFPDLHSELNLSSLELGDSALYFCASSRGTANTGELFFGEGSRLTVL.

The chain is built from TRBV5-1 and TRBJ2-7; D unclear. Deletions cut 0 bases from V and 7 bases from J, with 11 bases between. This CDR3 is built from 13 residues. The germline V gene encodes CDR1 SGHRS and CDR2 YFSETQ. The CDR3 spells CASSLVPGGEQYF. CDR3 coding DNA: TGCGCCAGCAGCTTGGTACCGGGTGGTGAGCAGTACTTC.

The CDR3 region is CASSINSREDGYTF. The CDR3 nucleotides are TGTGCCAGCAGTATCAATTCCAGGGAGGATGGCTACACCTTC. The chain has TRBV27 and TRBJ1-2; possibly TRBD1 for D (5 bases). V gave up 5 bases and J gave up 6 bases, with 16 bases separating them. CDR3 size: 14 residues. Germline CDR1 and CDR2: MNHEY and SMNVEV (reference sequence).

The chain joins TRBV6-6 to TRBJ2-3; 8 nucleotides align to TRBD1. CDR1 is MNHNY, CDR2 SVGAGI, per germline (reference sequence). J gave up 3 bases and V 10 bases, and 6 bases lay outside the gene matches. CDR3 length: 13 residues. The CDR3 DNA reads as TGTGCCACCAAACAGGGGGTAACAGATACGCAGTATTTT. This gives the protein CATKQGVTDTQYF.

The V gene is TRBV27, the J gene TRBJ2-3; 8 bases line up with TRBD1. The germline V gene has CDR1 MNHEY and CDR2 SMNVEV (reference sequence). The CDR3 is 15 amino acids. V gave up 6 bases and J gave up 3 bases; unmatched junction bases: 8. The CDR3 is CASRIGQGDTDTQYF. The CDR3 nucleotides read TGTGCCAGCAGAATCGGACAGGGAGATACAGATACGCAGTATTTT.

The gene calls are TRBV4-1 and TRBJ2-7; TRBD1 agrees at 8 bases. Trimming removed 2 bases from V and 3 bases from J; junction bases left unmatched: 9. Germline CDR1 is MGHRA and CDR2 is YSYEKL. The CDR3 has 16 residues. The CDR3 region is CASSQRIGTGNYEQYF. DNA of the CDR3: TGCGCCAGCAGCCAAAGAATTGGGACAGGAAACTACGAGCAGTACTTC.

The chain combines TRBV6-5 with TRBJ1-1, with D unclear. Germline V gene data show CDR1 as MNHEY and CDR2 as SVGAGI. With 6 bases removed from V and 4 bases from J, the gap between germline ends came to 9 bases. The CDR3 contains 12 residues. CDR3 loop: CASSRTSTEAFF. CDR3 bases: TGTGCCAGCAGCCGGACCTCCACTGAAGCTTTCTTT.

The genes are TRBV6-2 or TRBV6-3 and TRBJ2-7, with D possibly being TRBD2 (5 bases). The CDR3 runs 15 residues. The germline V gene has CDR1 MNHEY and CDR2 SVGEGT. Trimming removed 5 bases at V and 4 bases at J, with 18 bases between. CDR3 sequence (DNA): TGTGCCAGCAGTCGGACGACCAAGGGAGATTACGAGCAGTACTTC. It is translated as CASSRTTKGDYEQYF.

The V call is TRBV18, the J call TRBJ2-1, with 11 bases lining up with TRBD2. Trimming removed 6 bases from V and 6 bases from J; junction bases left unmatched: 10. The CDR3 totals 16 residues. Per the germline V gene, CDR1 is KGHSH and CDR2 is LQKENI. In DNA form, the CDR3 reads TGTGCCAGCTCTCCCTCCCTAGCGGGGGGAGTCAATGAGCAGTTCTTC. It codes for CASSPSLAGGVNEQFF.

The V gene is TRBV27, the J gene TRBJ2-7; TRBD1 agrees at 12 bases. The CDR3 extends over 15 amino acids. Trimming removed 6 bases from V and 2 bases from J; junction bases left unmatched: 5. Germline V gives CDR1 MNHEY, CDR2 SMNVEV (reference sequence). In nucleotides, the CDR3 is TGTGCCAGCAGGCCCGGGACAGGGGGCCCCTACGAGCAGTACTTC. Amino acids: CASRPGTGGPYEQYF.

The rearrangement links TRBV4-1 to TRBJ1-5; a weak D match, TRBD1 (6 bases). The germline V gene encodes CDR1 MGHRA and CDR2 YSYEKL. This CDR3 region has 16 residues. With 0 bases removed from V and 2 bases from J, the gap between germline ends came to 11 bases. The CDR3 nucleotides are TGCGCCAGCAGCCAAGACCCCAACAGGGGCAATCAGCCCCAGCATTTT. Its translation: CASSQDPNRGNQPQHF.

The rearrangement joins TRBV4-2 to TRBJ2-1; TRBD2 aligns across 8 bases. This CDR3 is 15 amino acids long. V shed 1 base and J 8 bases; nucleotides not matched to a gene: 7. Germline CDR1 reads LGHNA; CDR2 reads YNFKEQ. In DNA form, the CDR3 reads TGTGCCAGCAGCCAAGGGAGGACTAGCTTGGATGAGCAGTTCTTC. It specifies CASSQGRTSLDEQFF.

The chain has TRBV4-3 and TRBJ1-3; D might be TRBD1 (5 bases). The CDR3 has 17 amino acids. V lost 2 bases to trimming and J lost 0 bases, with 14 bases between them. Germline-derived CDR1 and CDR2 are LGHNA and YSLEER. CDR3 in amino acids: CASSQSPGRYSGNTIYF. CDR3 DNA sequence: TGCGCCAGCAGCCAATCCCCGGGACGGTACTCTGGAAACACCATATATTTT.

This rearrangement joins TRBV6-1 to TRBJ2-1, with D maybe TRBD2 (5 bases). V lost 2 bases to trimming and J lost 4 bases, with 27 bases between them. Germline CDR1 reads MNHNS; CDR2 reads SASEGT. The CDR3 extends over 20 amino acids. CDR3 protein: CASSERVGGGNTGNYNEQFF. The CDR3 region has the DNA TGTGCCAGCAGTGAAAGGGTTGGAGGAGGAAATACGGGGAATTACAATGAGCAGTTCTTC.

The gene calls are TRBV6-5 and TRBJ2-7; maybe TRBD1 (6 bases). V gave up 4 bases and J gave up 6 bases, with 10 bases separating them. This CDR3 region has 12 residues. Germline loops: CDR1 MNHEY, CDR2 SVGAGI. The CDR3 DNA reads TGTGCCAGCAGTTCCACAGGGTTCGAGCAGTACTTC. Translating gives CASSSTGFEQYF.

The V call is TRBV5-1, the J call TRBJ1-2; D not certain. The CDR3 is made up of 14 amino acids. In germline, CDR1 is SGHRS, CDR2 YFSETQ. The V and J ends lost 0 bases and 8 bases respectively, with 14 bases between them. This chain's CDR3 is CASSLGAGTRGYTF. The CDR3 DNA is TGCGCCAGCAGCTTGGGGGCTGGAACGAGGGGCTACACCTTC.

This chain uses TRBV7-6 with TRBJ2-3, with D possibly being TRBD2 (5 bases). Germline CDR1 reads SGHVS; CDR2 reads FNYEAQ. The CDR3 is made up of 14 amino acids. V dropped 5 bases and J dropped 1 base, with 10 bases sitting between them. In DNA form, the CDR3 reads TGTGCCAGCAGCCCCGCCGGGGGCACAGATACGCAGTATTTT. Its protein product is CASSPAGGTDTQYF.

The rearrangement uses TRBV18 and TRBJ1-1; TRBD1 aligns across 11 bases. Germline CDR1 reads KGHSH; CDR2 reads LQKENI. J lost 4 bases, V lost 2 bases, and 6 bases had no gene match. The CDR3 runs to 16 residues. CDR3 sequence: CASSPWTGGESTEAFF. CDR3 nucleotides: TGTGCCAGCTCACCATGGACAGGGGGCGAGAGCACTGAAGCTTTCTTT.

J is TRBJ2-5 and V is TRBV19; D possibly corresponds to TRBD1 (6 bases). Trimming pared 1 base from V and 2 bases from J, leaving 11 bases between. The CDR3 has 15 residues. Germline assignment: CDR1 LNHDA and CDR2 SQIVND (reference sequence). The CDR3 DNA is TGTGCCAGTAGTATAGGAAGCAGGGGACAAGAGACCCAGTACTTC. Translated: CASSIGSRGQETQYF.